This TCR beta chain derives from a study of blood T cell repertoires in COVID-19. The length of the CDR3 is 14 residues. CDR1 and CDR2 (germline): MNHEY, SMNVEV (reference sequence). V gave up 5 bases and J gave up 6 bases, with 16 bases separating them. The repertoire was sequenced with immunoSEQ multiplex PCR; TCRdb's copy has only in-frame clones and lacks some. The table includes just over 250,000 clones, approximately 88% detected once. The sequenced sample consisted of peripheral blood. The TCR originated in a woman in her seventies with COVID-19, enrolled during active disease. V and J are TRBV27 and TRBJ1-2; the D gene is possibly TRBD1 (6 bases). This CDR3 is CASSTNRVSNGYTF. Here the CDR3 DNA reads TGTGCCAGCAGTACGAACAGGGTCTCCAATGGCTACACCTTC.